These 18 T cell receptor beta chains originate from one sample sequenced in a study of T cell responses to AZD1222 COVID-19 vaccine. The method was immunoSEQ multiplex PCR; TCRdb's version includes in-frame clones alone and lacks a portion of them. The sample has 100,000 to 120,000 clones, roughly 90% seen once. The material sequenced was peripheral blood, taken 28 days after the second AZD1222 dose. The receptors derive from an adult who received the AZD1222 COVID-19 vaccine.

V usage is TRBV11-3 and J usage is TRBJ1-1, with unresolved D. Trimming removed 1 base from V and 1 base from J, with 10 bases in between. This CDR3 comprises 15 residues. CDR1 and CDR2 (germline): SGHNT, YENEEA. CDR3 sequence: CASSLAARPNTEAFF. For the CDR3, the DNA is TGTGCCAGCAGCTTAGCAGCGAGGCCGAACACTGAAGCTTTCTTT.

The chain carries TRBV7-9 and TRBJ1-1; a weak D match, TRBD1 (6 bases). This CDR3 has 13 residues. Germline assignment: CDR1 SEHNR and CDR2 FQNEAQ (reference sequence). V lost 7 bases and J lost 4, with 13 bases in between. CDR3 sequence (DNA): TGTGCCAGCACCCAGAGGGGGGTCACTGAAGCTTTCTTT. This translates into CASTQRGVTEAFF. The full variable domain, rest sourced from reference TRBV7-9 and TRBJ1-1, is DTGVSQNPRHKITKRGQNVTFRCDPISEHNRLYWYRQTLGQGPEFLTYFQNEAQLEKSRLLSDRFSAERPKGSFSTLEIQRTEQGDSAMYLCASTQRGVTEAFFGQGTRLTVV.

The chain links TRBV7-2 to TRBJ1-2; no definite D call. Germline CDR1 is SGHTA and CDR2 is FQGNSA. The CDR3 is 14 amino acids. V shed 1 base and J shed 5 bases, with 11 bases lying between them. CDR3 in DNA: TGTGCCAGCAGCTTAGACCCGGGGAAGTATGGCTACACCTTC. Its translation is CASSLDPGKYGYTF.

The J gene is TRBJ2-7, the V gene TRBV3-1 (or the pseudogene TRBV3-2), with D perhaps being TRBD1 or TRBD2 (6 bases each). The CDR3 contains 14 residues. Deletions cut 1 base from V and 4 bases from J, with 11 bases between. The germline gives CDR1 LGHDT, CDR2 YNNKEL (reference sequence). In DNA form, the CDR3 reads TGTGCCAGCAGCCAAGGGACAGCGGGTTACGAGCAGTACTTC. Translated, it gives CASSQGTAGYEQYF.

The rearrangement joins TRBV10-3 to TRBJ1-1; tentatively, D is TRBD1 (5 bases). CDR3 size: 12 residues. V was trimmed by 3 bases and J by 7 bases, leaving 9 bases between them. Germline-derived CDR1 and CDR2 are ENHRY and SYGVKD. The CDR3 protein is CAISDRGSEAFF. DNA of the CDR3: TGTGCCATCAGTGACCGGGGGAGTGAAGCTTTCTTT.

The V and J genes are TRBV6-5 and TRBJ1-5; 9 bases are a match to TRBD1. V gave up 6 bases and J gave up 3 bases; unmatched junction bases: 3. Germline V gene lookup returns CDR1 MNHEY and CDR2 SVGAGI. The CDR3 totals 14 residues. The CDR3 loop reads CASRGTGFNQPQHF. In nucleotides, the CDR3 is TGTGCCAGCAGAGGGACAGGGTTCAATCAGCCCCAGCATTTT.

The chain uses TRBV14 and TRBJ2-3, with D tentatively TRBD1 (6 bases). The CDR3 has 15 residues. The germline V gene has CDR1 SGHDN and CDR2 FVKESK. V lost 4 bases and J lost 8, with 19 bases in between. CDR3 sequence reads: CASSPTGTPFATQYF. For the CDR3, the DNA is TGTGCCAGCAGCCCTACTGGGACACCCTTCGCTACGCAGTATTTT.

V gene TRBV7-3 combines with J gene TRBJ1-6; a weak D match, TRBD1 (6 bases). Germline values: CDR1 SGHTA, CDR2 FQGTGA. The length of the CDR3 is 15 residues. V was cut by 0 bases and J by 7 bases, with 10 bases left in between. CDR3 DNA: TGTGCCAGCAGCTTAACTCCCAGGGGAAATTCACCCCTCCACTTT. Translating gives CASSLTPRGNSPLHF. The variable domain in full, with the rest retrieved from reference TRBV7-3 and TRBJ1-6, is GAGVSQTPSNKVTEKGKYVELRCDPISGHTALYWYRQSLGQGPEFLIYFQGTGAADDSGLPNDRFFAVRPEGSVSTLKIQRTERGDSAVYLCASSLTPRGNSPLHFGNGTRLTVT.

The rearrangement uses TRBV28 and TRBJ2-2; 11 positions match TRBD1. The CDR3 runs to 17 residues. Losses at the gene ends were 5 bases for V and 6 bases for J; bases not matched to a gene: 11. Germline V lookup: CDR1 MDHEN, CDR2 SYDVKM. The CDR3 DNA sequence: TGTGCCAGCAGTCCACCCGGCGGACAGGGGGCGTCCGGGGAGCTGTTTTTT. It is translated as CASSPPGGQGASGELFF.

The chain uses TRBV6-5 and TRBJ1-2; perhaps TRBD1 as D (5 bases). In germline, CDR1 is MNHEY, CDR2 SVGAGI. This CDR3 spans 12 amino acids. V lost 7 bases and J lost 2, with 8 bases in between. This CDR3 is CASIWGNYGYTF. CDR3 nucleotides: TGTGCCAGCATTTGGGGGAACTATGGCTACACCTTC.

The CDR3, as DNA: TGTGCCAGCATTCGATTGGGGCGGGACATGAACACTGAAGCTTTCTTT. Protein: CASIRLGRDMNTEAFF. V gene TRBV27 combines with J gene TRBJ1-1; tentative D call: TRBD1 (6 bases). From germline, CDR1 is MNHEY and CDR2 SMNVEV (reference sequence). The CDR3 extends over 16 amino acids. Trimming took 7 bases from V and 0 from J, leaving 18 bases between them.

The CDR3 protein is CASNGGGERKLFF. In nucleotides, the CDR3 is TGTGCCAGCAATGGTGGGGGAGAGAGAAAACTGTTTTTT. The chain employs TRBV28 and TRBJ1-4; possibly TRBD1 for D (5 bases). CDR1 MDHEN and CDR2 SYDVKM come from the germline V gene. The CDR3 runs to 13 residues. V was shortened by 7 bases and J by 10 bases, with 16 bases between the two germline ends.

The rearrangement uses TRBV5-1 and TRBJ2-3; the D gene is possibly TRBD2 (5 bases). The CDR3 is 16 amino acids. Germline CDR1 SGHRS, CDR2 YFSETQ. V shed 0 bases and J shed 3 bases, with 14 bases lying between them. CDR3 DNA sequence: TGCGCCAGCAGCTTGGAGCCCCTAGCTAATACAGATACGCAGTATTTT. Its protein product is CASSLEPLANTDTQYF.

The CDR3 DNA reads as TGTGCCAGTAGTTTGGGCAGGGGGCTCAACTATGGCTACACCTTC. This codes for CASSLGRGLNYGYTF. The V gene is TRBV19, the J gene TRBJ1-2; TRBD1 matches at 8 bases. V was pared by 5 bases and J by 2 bases, with 7 bases of the junction left unmatched. The germline CDR1 and CDR2 sequences are LNHDA and SQIVND (reference sequence). The length of the CDR3 is 15 residues.

The V and J genes are TRBV6-5 and TRBJ1-5; 9 positions match TRBD1. J lost 1 base, V lost 4 bases, and 5 bases had no gene match. Per germline, CDR1 MNHEY and CDR2 SVGAGI. The CDR3 loop spans 16 amino acids. This chain's CDR3 is CASSSTGGISNQPQHF. CDR3 nucleotides: TGTGCCAGCAGTTCTACAGGGGGCATCAGCAATCAGCCCCAGCATTTT.

This chain uses TRBV5-1 with TRBJ2-5; 7 bases fit TRBD1. Unmatched junction bases numbered 9, after V lost 3 bases and J lost 4 bases. The CDR3 has 15 residues. Germline-derived CDR1 and CDR2 are SGHRS and YFSETQ. CDR3 residues: CASSSGQASRETQYF. For the CDR3, the DNA is TGCGCCAGCAGCTCCGGACAGGCATCTAGAGAGACCCAGTACTTC.

V and J are TRBV20-1 and TRBJ1-5, with D tentatively TRBD1 (6 bases). CDR3 size: 15 residues. Germline lookup yields CDR1 DFQATT and CDR2 SNEGSKA (reference sequence). V lost 3 bases to trimming and J lost 5 bases, with 17 bases between them. CDR3 nucleotide sequence: TGCAGTGCTAGTCGATACGGGACACGTCATCAGCCCCAGCATTTT. Its translation: CSASRYGTRHQPQHF.

The chain is built from TRBV6-5 and TRBJ2-3, with 7 positions matching TRBD1. The CDR3 runs 14 residues. Per germline, CDR1 MNHEY and CDR2 SVGAGI. V gave up 5 bases and J gave up 5 bases; unmatched junction bases: 7. CDR3 sequence reads: CASSRQGKLDTQYF. In DNA, the CDR3 is TGTGCCAGCAGTAGACAGGGTAAATTAGATACGCAGTATTTT.